This T cell receptor (beta chain) derives from a study of molecular identifiers for immune sequencing clone quantification. Regarding the study as a whole: Naive cells had under 1% of molecules in clones above 20 RNA copies, effectors over 98%.

TCRdb ran MiXCR on the PCR reads and lists one entry per CDR3 protein. The sample contains a few hundred thousand distinct CDR3 sequences, 20% to 25% of which appear only once. Naive CD8 libraries came from around 20,000 to 990,000 sorted cells with 10%, 30% or 50% RNA. From germline, CDR1 is MGHRA and CDR2 YSYEKL. The CDR3 spans 14 residues. The V segment lost 8 bases and the J segment 4 bases; nucleotides outside the gene matches: 10. This clonotype has a count of ten or more. Its antigen is not identified. This chain uses TRBV4-1 with TRBJ2-5, with 7 bases lining up with TRBD2. Sequenced: naive CD8+ T cells from blood, with Jurkat cell RNA spiked in. As to subset: FACS-sorted CD8+CD4-CCR7+CD45RA+ naive T cells. The sequence derives from a human donor in good health. Some libraries in this study had Jurkat cell RNA spiked in. The CDR3 nucleotides read TGCGCCAGCTCAGTGATAGCGGGCCCAGAGACCCAGTACTTC. Amino acid sequence: CASSVIAGPETQYF.